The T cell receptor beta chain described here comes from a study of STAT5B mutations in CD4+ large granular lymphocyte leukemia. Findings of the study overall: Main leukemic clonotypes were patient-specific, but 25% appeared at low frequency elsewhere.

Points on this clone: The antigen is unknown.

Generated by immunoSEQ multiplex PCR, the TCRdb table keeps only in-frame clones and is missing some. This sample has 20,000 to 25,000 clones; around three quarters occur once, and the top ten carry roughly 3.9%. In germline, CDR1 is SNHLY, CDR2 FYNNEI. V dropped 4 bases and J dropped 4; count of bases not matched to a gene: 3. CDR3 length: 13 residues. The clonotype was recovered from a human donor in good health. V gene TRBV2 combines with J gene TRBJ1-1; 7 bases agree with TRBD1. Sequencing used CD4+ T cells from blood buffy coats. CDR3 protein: CASSGQGSTEAFF. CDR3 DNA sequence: TGTGCCAGCAGTGGACAGGGAAGCACTGAAGCTTTCTTT.